Each of the 11 T cell receptor beta chains below was sequenced from the same sample in a study of technical replicates of blood from several donors. Using immunoSEQ multiplex PCR, the repertoire was profiled, and TCRdb retains in-frame clones only, with some absent. The sample lists about 60,000 clones, roughly 86% occurring once. The specimen sequenced was PBMCs. The receptor set was obtained from a human donor in good health. Some clones in this sample may be carry-over from other donors' samples.

V and J are TRBV6-5 and TRBJ2-5; 9 bases are a match to TRBD2. The CDR3 is 16 amino acids. With V trimmed by 0 bases and J by 4 bases, 6 bases remained unmatched. Germline-derived CDR1 and CDR2 are MNHEY and SVGAGI. CDR3 DNA sequence: TGTGCCAGCAGTTACTCGAGCGGGAGGTGGGGAGAGACCCAGTACTTC. Translating gives CASSYSSGRWGETQYF.

This clone has just one count. J is TRBJ2-5 and V is TRBV5-4; a weak D match, TRBD2 (5 bases). This CDR3 spans 13 amino acids. Germline V CDR1 and CDR2: SGHNT, YYREEE (reference sequence). Trimming removed 3 bases from V and 5 bases from J, with 11 bases in between. In DNA, the CDR3 is TGTGCCAGCAGCTGGGTTTCGGGGGAGACCCAGTACTTC. Translated, it gives CASSWVSGETQYF.

The chain carries TRBV19 and TRBJ2-3; tentative D call: TRBD1 (5 bases). Germline loops: CDR1 LNHDA, CDR2 SQIVND (reference sequence). The CDR3 has 15 residues. The germline V and J ends were trimmed by 3 bases and 7 bases, with 17 bases remaining between them. The CDR3 sequence: CASSIGQGPIYTQYF. In nucleotides, the CDR3 is TGTGCCAGTAGTATCGGTCAGGGCCCAATTTATACGCAGTATTTT.

The rearrangement links TRBV5-1 to TRBJ2-5, with D possibly TRBD2 on 6 matching bases. This CDR3 comprises 15 residues. Per germline, CDR1 SGHRS and CDR2 YFSETQ. V lost 3 bases and J lost 5, with 17 bases in between. The CDR3 sequence: CASSSGGSGRETQYF. CDR3 coding DNA: TGCGCCAGCAGCTCCGGAGGGTCGGGTCGGGAGACCCAGTACTTC.

In its sample, this clone was seen once. The chain couples TRBV2 to TRBJ1-1; D unresolved. The CDR3 covers 11 residues. The germline gives CDR1 SNHLY, CDR2 FYNNEI. V lost 10 bases and J lost 7, with 13 bases in between. CDR3 in DNA: TGTGCCACCCAGGAAAATTATGAAGCTTTCTTT. Amino acid sequence: CATQENYEAFF.

The V gene is TRBV7-2, the J gene TRBJ1-2; D is unresolved. The CDR3 extends over 15 amino acids. Looked up from germline, CDR1 is SGHTA and CDR2 is FQGNSA. Trimming took off 4 bases at V and 3 bases at J, with 15 bases between the two ends. CDR3 nucleotide sequence: TGTGCCAGCAGCTCCTGGGTTAGGGAGCACTATGGCTACACCTTC. Encoded protein: CASSSWVREHYGYTF.

The chain uses TRBV5-1 and TRBJ2-7, with 7 bases that match TRBD2. The CDR3 contains 13 residues. V dropped 4 bases and J dropped 4; count of bases not matched to a gene: 5. The germline V gene has CDR1 SGHRS and CDR2 YFSETQ. CDR3 coding DNA: TGCGCCAGCAGCGGCGGGAGTAGGTACGAGCAGTACTTC. This codes for CASSGGSRYEQYF.

The chain joins TRBV29-1 to TRBJ2-1; possibly TRBD1 for D (5 bases). The germline V and J ends were trimmed by 1 base and 4 bases, with 5 bases remaining between them. CDR1 SQVTM and CDR2 ANQGSEA come from the germline V gene. CDR3 length: 12 residues. The CDR3 is CSVEGQYNEQFF. DNA for the CDR3: TGCAGCGTTGAAGGACAGTACAATGAGCAGTTCTTC.

The genes are TRBV7-2 and TRBJ2-7; 13 bases map to TRBD2. The CDR3 has 17 amino acids. Germline lookup yields CDR1 SGHTA and CDR2 FQGNSA. The V segment lost 0 bases and the J segment 1 base; nucleotides outside the gene matches: 3. CDR3 DNA sequence: TGTGCCAGCAGCTTAGCGCGACTAGCGGGGGGATCCTACGAGCAGTACTTC. This gives the protein CASSLARLAGGSYEQYF.

The chain has TRBV10-3 and TRBJ2-5; 7 bases fit TRBD1. The CDR3 length is 15 residues. The germline V gene encodes CDR1 ENHRY and CDR2 SYGVKD. V was clipped by 0 bases and J by 4 bases; unmatched bases: 5. The DNA for the CDR3 is TGTGCCATCAGTGAGTCAGGGGGCAGGGGAGAGACCCAGTACTTC. Translated: CAISESGGRGETQYF.

This rearrangement joins TRBV5-5 to TRBJ1-5; TRBD1 aligns across 9 bases. The germline CDR1 and CDR2 sequences are SGHKS and YYEKEE (reference sequence). V shed 2 bases, J shed 5 bases, and the junction held 5 bases outside the gene matches. This CDR3 has 15 amino acids. The chain's CDR3 is CASSFGTGPHQPQHF. CDR3 coding DNA: TGTGCCAGCAGCTTTGGGACAGGGCCCCATCAGCCCCAGCATTTT.